Below are 18 T cell receptor beta chains sequenced from a single sample in a study of post-analysis software for immune sequencing data. Their antigens are not known. Included in the TCR beta cDNA libraries were unique molecular identifiers. TCRdb processed the PCR reads anew with MiXCR; each CDR3 protein has one entry. The data contain about 540,000 distinct CDR3 sequences, around a third of them singletons. Study-level results: When patients were compared with controls, roughly five TRBV segments were more frequent, TRBV5-6, TRBV5-1 and TRBV20-1 among them.

Sequenced input: blood. Receptor source: a girl between 2 and 17 years old with multiple sclerosis.

The chain is built from TRBV14 and TRBJ2-3, with D hard to call. Trimming cost V 4 bases and J 2 bases, with 10 bases left between them. Germline loops: CDR1 SGHDN, CDR2 FVKESK. The CDR3 loop spans 14 amino acids. The CDR3 region has the DNA TGTGCCAGCAGCCCGGCGGTTTACACAGATACGCAGTATTTT. Protein sequence: CASSPAVYTDTQYF.

This sequence joins TRBV6-4 and TRBJ2-1; 9 bases agree with TRBD1. CDR3 size: 14 residues. Trimming removed 4 bases from V and 9 bases from J; junction bases left unmatched: 7. The germline CDR1 and CDR2 sequences are MRHNA and SNTAGT. CDR3 loop: CASSGETGGGEQFF. DNA for the CDR3: TGTGCCAGCAGTGGGGAGACAGGGGGTGGTGAGCAGTTCTTC.

The genes are TRBV20-1 and TRBJ1-1; D call uncertain. V was pared by 0 bases and J by 11 bases, with 10 bases between. Per the germline V gene, CDR1 is DFQATT and CDR2 is SNEGSKA (reference sequence). The length of the CDR3 is 11 residues. The DNA of the CDR3 is TGCAGTGCTAGAGATCCAACGCGGGCTTTCTTT. Residues: CSARDPTRAFF.

The DNA of the CDR3 is TGTGCCAGCAGTATTCGAACAGGAAAGACCGGGGAGCTGTTTTTT. Amino acid sequence: CASSIRTGKTGELFF. This sequence joins TRBV6-5 and TRBJ2-2; D may be TRBD1 (5 bases). Germline V gene sequence: CDR1 MNHEY, CDR2 SVGAGI. This CDR3 contains 15 residues. Trimming removed 5 bases from V and 5 bases from J, with 15 bases in between.

This chain connects TRBV4-1 to TRBJ2-2; D not resolved. The V end lost 4 bases, the J end lost 5 bases, and 14 bases lay between the germline ends. The CDR3 runs 15 residues. The germline gives CDR1 MGHRA, CDR2 YSYEKL. The CDR3 sequence is CASSPLGSATGELFF. CDR3 in DNA: TGCGCCAGCAGCCCCTTGGGGTCGGCGACCGGGGAGCTGTTTTTT.

The sample holds a few counts of this clonotype. The chain has TRBV5-1 and TRBJ1-2; no reliable D call. Germline lookup yields CDR1 SGHRS and CDR2 YFSETQ. V shed 1 base and J shed 5 bases, with 9 bases lying between them. The CDR3 is made up of 13 amino acids. In DNA, the CDR3 is TGCGCCAGCAGCTTGTGGGGTAATTATGGCTACACCTTC. Amino acid sequence: CASSLWGNYGYTF.

V usage is TRBV7-9 and J usage is TRBJ2-5; no definite D call. The CDR3 is made up of 11 amino acids. CDR1 is SEHNR, CDR2 FQNEAQ, per germline (reference sequence). The V gene lost 3 bases and the J gene lost 7 bases, with 6 bases spanning the gap. DNA of the CDR3: TGTGCCAGCAGCTTTGAGGTGACCCAGTACTTC. The encoded protein is CASSFEVTQYF.

Note on this clonotype: Its ends do not fully match the called genes, so a read error is possible. This chain links TRBV5-6 with TRBJ1-6; 9 bases fit TRBD1. Germline V gives CDR1 SGHDT, CDR2 YYEEEE. This CDR3 comprises 17 residues. In DNA form, the CDR3 reads TGTGCCAGCAGCTTTACGGGACAGGGCGCCTATAATTCACCCCCCCACTTT. This encodes CASSFTGQGAYNSPPHF.

This clonotype was counted between two and nine times. The rearrangement uses TRBV2 and TRBJ1-6, with TRBD1 as a possible D gene (5 bases). V gave up 4 bases and J gave up 9 bases, with 10 bases separating them. This CDR3 spans 13 amino acids. The germline gives CDR1 SNHLY, CDR2 FYNNEI. The CDR3 protein is CASSARGISPLHF. DNA for the CDR3: TGTGCCAGCAGTGCGCGGGGGATTTCACCCCTCCACTTT.

The rearrangement joins TRBV12-3 or TRBV12-4 to TRBJ2-2; 16 bases are shared with TRBD2. The CDR3 consists of 15 residues. The ends lost 6 bases at V and 6 bases at J; junction bases unmatched: 1. CDR3 in DNA: TGTGCCAGCAGCGGGACTAGCGGGGGGGCCGGGGAGCTGTTTTTT. Its protein is CASSGTSGGAGELFF.

The V call is TRBV7-8, the J call TRBJ2-3, with D maybe TRBD2 (6 bases). The CDR3 spans 14 residues. The V end lost 6 bases, the J end lost 6 bases, and 16 bases lay between the germline ends. From germline, CDR1 is SGHVS and CDR2 FQNEAQ. The CDR3 DNA reads TGTGCCAGCAGTTCACCGGGACTGAGTGATACGCAGTATTTT. This gives the protein CASSSPGLSDTQYF.

The V call is TRBV7-2, the J call TRBJ2-1; D possibly matches TRBD1 or TRBD2 (6 bases each). The germline gives CDR1 SGHTA, CDR2 FQGNSA. This CDR3 spans 16 amino acids. Trimming left V 0 bases short and J 7 bases short, with 16 bases between. DNA of the CDR3: TGTGCCAGCAGCTTAGCCCCATACGGGGGCGCGAATGAGCAGTTCTTC. It specifies CASSLAPYGGANEQFF. The full variable domain, its missing parts supplied by reference TRBV7-2 and TRBJ2-1, is GAGVSQSPSNKVTEKGKDVELRCDPISGHTALYWYRQSLGQGLEFLIYFQGNSAPDKSGLPSDRFSAERTGGSVSTLTIQRTQQEDSAVYLCASSLAPYGGANEQFFGPGTRLTVL.

CDR3 DNA sequence: TGCGCCAGCAGCTTGGGGGCTCGTCCCTCGGTGGGGGCCAACGTCCTGACTTTC. Translating it yields CASSLGARPSVGANVLTF. The chain joins TRBV5-1 to TRBJ2-6; no definite D call. The germline V gene encodes CDR1 SGHRS and CDR2 YFSETQ. The CDR3 runs to 18 residues. V was shortened by 0 bases and J by 4 bases, with 17 bases between the two germline ends.

This clonotype was detected only a few times. J is TRBJ2-4 and V is TRBV6-4; 10 bases are a match to TRBD2. J lost 8 bases, V lost 6 bases, and 7 bases had no gene match. The CDR3 totals 14 residues. CDR1 is MRHNA, CDR2 SNTAGT, per germline. This chain's CDR3 is CASRPLAGADIQYF. The CDR3 nucleotides are TGTGCCAGCAGGCCCCTAGCGGGGGCTGACATTCAGTACTTC.

This clonotype was counted a few times. This chain joins TRBV29-1 and TRBJ1-5; a possible D gene is TRBD1 (5 bases). Germline assignment: CDR1 SQVTM and CDR2 ANQGSEA. The V and J ends lost 6 bases and 0 bases respectively, with 9 bases between them. This CDR3 comprises 13 residues. The chain's CDR3 is CSVGGDSNQPQHF. CDR3 nucleotide sequence: TGCAGCGTGGGGGGTGATAGCAATCAGCCCCAGCATTTT.

This clonotype turned up a few times. The chain recombines TRBV28 with TRBJ2-7, with 7 nucleotides matching TRBD1. Germline loops: CDR1 MDHEN, CDR2 SYDVKM. The CDR3 runs 11 residues. V gave up 5 bases and J gave up 8 bases; unmatched junction bases: 3. CDR3 amino acids: CASSRQGQQYF. The CDR3 region has the DNA TGTGCCAGCAGTAGACAGGGACAGCAGTACTTC.

The rearrangement links TRBV25-1 to TRBJ1-1; D is perhaps TRBD1 (5 bases). Germline V lookup: CDR1 MGHDK, CDR2 SYGVNS. The CDR3 totals 15 residues. V dropped 8 bases and J dropped 4 bases, with 20 bases sitting between them. Here the CDR3 DNA reads TGTGCCAGCGGCCTAGACAGTGGATGGAGCACTGAAGCTTTCTTT. This codes for CASGLDSGWSTEAFF.

This clonotype was detected only a few times. This chain links TRBV5-1 with TRBJ1-2; the D gene is possibly TRBD1 (6 bases). Germline V CDR1 and CDR2: SGHRS, YFSETQ. The CDR3 extends over 15 amino acids. V was clipped by 5 bases and J by 5 bases, with 19 bases between them. As DNA, the CDR3 is TGCGCCAGCAGAATCATCCCGGGACAAGGTTATGGCTACACCTTC. Amino acid sequence: CASRIIPGQGYGYTF.